Below, 13 T cell receptor beta chains from the same sample are listed, as sequenced in a study of cytomegalovirus exposure and HLA in healthy donors. Repertoires were generated with immunoSEQ multiplex PCR, while TCRdb's copy carries only in-frame clones and drops some. The profile covers some 150,000 clones, with about 90% appearing a single time and roughly 6.4% taken by the ten largest. The sequenced sample was PBMCs. These receptors all come from a woman aged 30 to 39 in good health and CMV-seropositive.

The J gene is TRBJ2-2, the V gene TRBV27; TRBD1 matches 8 bases. Trimming cost V 2 bases and J 5 bases; bases outside gene matches: 10. The CDR3 is 17 amino acids. Per the germline V gene, CDR1 is MNHEY and CDR2 is SMNVEV (reference sequence). The CDR3 reads CASSLIRVQGATGELFF. As DNA, the CDR3 is TGTGCCAGCAGTTTAATTAGGGTGCAGGGGGCAACCGGGGAGCTGTTTTTT.

V usage is TRBV6-6 and J usage is TRBJ2-1, with 13 bases identical to TRBD2. V trimming: 2 bases; J trimming: 8 bases; junction bases outside the gene matches: 6. CDR1 and CDR2 from the germline V gene are MNHNY and SVGAGI (reference sequence). The CDR3 is 16 amino acids. The CDR3 loop reads CASSYGTSGTNYEQFF. As DNA, the CDR3 is TGTGCCAGCAGTTACGGGACTAGCGGGACAAATTATGAGCAGTTCTTC.

This chain connects TRBV6-6 to TRBJ1-1, with D unresolved. CDR1 is MNHNY, CDR2 SVGAGI, per germline (reference sequence). The CDR3 extends over 14 amino acids. V dropped 3 bases and J dropped 1 base, with 9 bases sitting between them. As DNA, the CDR3 is TGTGCCAGCAGTTATGCGGGAGGGAACACTGAAGCTTTCTTT. Translation gives CASSYAGGNTEAFF.

The V and J genes are TRBV19 and TRBJ2-7, with D possibly matching TRBD1 (6 bases). The CDR3 contains 14 residues. The germline V gene encodes CDR1 LNHDA and CDR2 SQIVND (reference sequence). Trimming took off 5 bases at V and 2 bases at J, with 13 bases between the two ends. CDR3 coding DNA: TGTGCCAGTAGTTGGTCAGGGGACCCCTACGAGCAGTACTTC. As protein: CASSWSGDPYEQYF.

The chain joins TRBV5-4 to TRBJ2-3; 9 bases align to TRBD2. Per the germline V gene, CDR1 is SGHNT and CDR2 is YYREEE (reference sequence). V gave up 4 bases and J gave up 3 bases; unmatched junction bases: 9. The CDR3 consists of 16 residues. DNA for the CDR3: TGTGCCAGCAGCGAGTACGGCGGGGGGGTTACAGATACGCAGTATTTT. Its protein product is CASSEYGGGVTDTQYF.

The rearrangement uses TRBV10-2 and TRBJ2-7, with D unresolved. The CDR3 is 11 amino acids. V lost 6 bases, J lost 6 bases, and 9 bases lay in between. Germline V CDR1 and CDR2: WSHSY, SAAADI. The CDR3 is CASSPYGEQYF. DNA of the CDR3: TGCGCCAGCAGCCCCTACGGCGAGCAGTACTTC.

The V and J genes are TRBV13 and TRBJ1-4; TRBD1 might be the D (6 bases). Trimming left V 2 bases short and J 3 bases short, with 10 bases between. The CDR3 sequence is 15 residues long. Germline lookup yields CDR1 PRHDT and CDR2 FYEKMQ (reference sequence). Here the CDR3 DNA reads TGTGCCAGCAGCTTATCGGGGGGCTCTAATGAAAAACTGTTTTTT. Residues: CASSLSGGSNEKLFF.

J is TRBJ2-1 and V is TRBV6-5; 12 bases align to TRBD2. The germline V gene has CDR1 MNHEY and CDR2 SVGAGI. Losses at the gene ends were 6 bases for V and 12 bases for J; bases not matched to a gene: 12. This CDR3 region has 15 residues. The CDR3 region is CASRPRTSGVTRQFF. As DNA, the CDR3 is TGTGCCAGCAGACCTAGGACTAGCGGGGTGACGCGGCAGTTCTTC.

The chain employs TRBV6-5 and TRBJ1-4; TRBD1 agrees at 7 bases. This CDR3 contains 15 residues. CDR1 and CDR2 from the germline V gene are MNHEY and SVGAGI. Trimming cost V 4 bases and J 7 bases; bases outside gene matches: 9. The CDR3 region is CASSSRQGGSEKLFF. The DNA for the CDR3 is TGTGCCAGCAGTTCGAGACAGGGTGGGAGTGAAAAACTGTTTTTT.

V usage is TRBV7-6 and J usage is TRBJ2-3; 8 nucleotides match TRBD1. Trimming took 1 base from V and 4 from J; bases not matched to a gene: 1. CDR1 and CDR2 from the germline V gene are SGHVS and FNYEAQ. CDR3 size: 14 residues. The CDR3 DNA is TGTGCCAGCAGCTTAGGACAGGGGCCAGATACGCAGTATTTT. Amino acid sequence: CASSLGQGPDTQYF.

This chain links TRBV6-5 with TRBJ1-1; 8 nucleotides match TRBD1. This CDR3 has 15 amino acids. Unmatched junction bases numbered 6, after V lost 5 bases and J lost 1 base. Per the germline V gene, CDR1 is MNHEY and CDR2 is SVGAGI. The CDR3: CASSGPGQGNTEAFF. In nucleotides, the CDR3 is TGTGCCAGCAGTGGCCCAGGACAGGGGAACACTGAAGCTTTCTTT.

This sequence joins TRBV28 and TRBJ1-4; TRBD1 matches at 9 bases. Germline CDR1 is MDHEN and CDR2 is SYDVKM. This CDR3 region has 13 residues. With 7 bases clipped from V and 8 bases from J, the junction kept 5 bases outside the gene matches. CDR3 coding DNA: TGTGCCAGCAACCGAGACAGGGGGGAAAAACTGTTTTTT. Translation gives CASNRDRGEKLFF.

The chain uses TRBV5-1 and TRBJ1-4, with 9 bases fitting TRBD1. The V segment lost 7 bases and the J segment 5 bases; nucleotides outside the gene matches: 6. The V gene's germline CDR1 is SGHRS and CDR2 YFSETQ. CDR3 length: 14 amino acids. The CDR3 spells CASGQGTANEKLFF. DNA of the CDR3: TGCGCCAGCGGACAGGGGACGGCGAATGAAAAACTGTTTTTT.